This T cell receptor (beta chain) came from a study of T cell changes during pregnancy in multiple sclerosis (dated by TCRdb to 2018 to 2020). Notes on the research overall: The study looked at changes in the T cell repertoire across pregnancy in women with multiple sclerosis.

As to this clone: This clone's antigen is unknown. Within one base of it there is no much larger clone, and no base qualities were kept.

Trimming accounts for 3 bases at V and 2 bases at J, while the number of junction bases matched to no gene is 7. The CDR3 has 16 amino acids, counting the end cysteine and phenylalanine. Only the CDR3 part of the read is kept: 48 bases, read in frame from the first base. As encoded in the germline V gene, CDR1 is SQVTM while CDR2 is ANQGSEA. The protocol used for the library was the immunoSEQ multiplex PCR assay. TCRdb stores this immuneACCESS table with in-frame sequences only. Part of the clones is absent; in the studies checked, under half of the shortfall reflects unresolved V genes, and no reason is known for the rest. The sample has about 58,000 clones on record, around 93% of them singletons. More than 3% of the sample is held by the ten biggest clonotypes.

The sequence joins TRBV29-1 to TRBJ2-1, and 10 junctional nucleotides match TRBD2. The receptor was derived from a female donor with multiple sclerosis, enrolled in a pregnancy study. Here the sequenced sample was CD8+ T cells from peripheral blood mononuclear cells, taken in the second trimester of pregnancy. The bases are TGCAGCGTTGACCATGCCGGGACTAGCGCCTACAATGAGCAGTTCTTC. Its product reads: CSVDHAGTSAYNEQFF.